This T cell receptor beta chain is drawn from a study of blood T cells in healthy people across ages. Every donor gave approximately 10 milliliters of peripheral blood. Researchers report isolating at least 6.5 million PBMCs per sample. After removal of 6 bases from V and 6 bases from J, the junction contained 2 bases not matched to a gene. The CDR3 sequence is 12 residues long. The germline gives CDR1 MNHEY, CDR2 SVGAGI. Points from the study as a whole: CMV infection status of these donors was not known.

Primers used in a second PCR of roughly 6 to 11 cycles were a sample-barcoded 5' primer and a J-beta primer mix. TCRdb fed the 5' RACE reads into MiXCR, producing one record per CDR3 protein. The sample holds approximately 1.5 million distinct CDR3 sequences, roughly 43% seen once. Note on this clonotype: The target antigen is unknown.

The V gene is TRBV6-5, the J gene TRBJ2-3; 8 nucleotides agree with TRBD2. The clonotype comes from a woman aged 18-30 years in good health. Sequenced sample: blood. The CDR3 sequence is CASRASGDTQYF. In DNA form, the CDR3 reads TGTGCCAGCAGGGCTAGCGGGGATACGCAGTATTTT.